Below, 4 T cell receptor beta chains from the same sample are listed, as sequenced in a study of cytomegalovirus exposure and HLA in healthy donors. Primers: 60 Vbeta forward and 13 Jbeta reverse. The protocol was immunoSEQ multiplex PCR, while the TCRdb copy is restricted to in-frame clones and leaves out a portion. The sample includes about 120,000 clones, roughly 70% seen only once; the top ten take 1.6%. The specimen was PBMCs. The receptors stem from a woman under 30 in good health and CMV-seronegative.

V usage is TRBV18 and J usage is TRBJ2-1; TRBD2 aligns across 7 bases. The V gene's germline CDR1 is KGHSH and CDR2 LQKENI. The CDR3 consists of 15 residues. The V gene end was trimmed by 3 bases and the J gene end by 4 bases; junction bases not matched to a gene: 6. CDR3 nucleotide sequence: TGTGCCAGCTCACCCAGCCTAGCGGCGTACAATGAGCAGTTCTTC. This gives the protein CASSPSLAAYNEQFF.

The V gene is TRBV4-2, the J gene TRBJ1-1; D not resolved. V lost 2 bases to trimming and J lost 0 bases, with 10 bases between them. The CDR3 runs 15 residues. Germline V lookup: CDR1 LGHNA, CDR2 YNFKEQ. CDR3 loop: CASSQQEAMNTEAFF. Written as DNA, the CDR3 is TGTGCCAGCAGCCAACAGGAGGCGATGAACACTGAAGCTTTCTTT.

The chain carries TRBV4-2 and TRBJ2-7, with 7 bases identical to TRBD1. Trimming at V came to 2 bases and at J to 4 bases, leaving 5 bases not matched to a gene. CDR1 and CDR2 (germline): LGHNA, YNFKEQ. There are 14 residues in the CDR3. For the CDR3, the DNA is TGTGCCAGCAGCCAACCGGGACAGCTTTACGAGCAGTACTTC. This encodes CASSQPGQLYEQYF.

In DNA, the CDR3 is TGTGCCAGCAGCTCGGCATCGGGACTGCAAGGTCCCTACGAGCAGTACTTC. Protein: CASSSASGLQGPYEQYF. V is TRBV5-6 and J is TRBJ2-7, with D possibly being TRBD2 (6 bases). V lost 3 bases, J lost 2 bases, and 21 bases lay in between. The germline V gene has CDR1 SGHDT and CDR2 YYEEEE. The CDR3 runs 17 residues.